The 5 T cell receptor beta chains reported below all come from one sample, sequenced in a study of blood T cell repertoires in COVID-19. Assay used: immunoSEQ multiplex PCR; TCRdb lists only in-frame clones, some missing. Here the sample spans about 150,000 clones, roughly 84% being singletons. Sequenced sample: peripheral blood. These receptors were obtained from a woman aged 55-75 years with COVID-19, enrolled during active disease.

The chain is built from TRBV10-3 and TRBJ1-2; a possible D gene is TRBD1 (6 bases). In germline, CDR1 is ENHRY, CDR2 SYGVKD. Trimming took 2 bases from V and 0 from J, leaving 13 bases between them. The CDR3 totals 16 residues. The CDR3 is CAISEPRTASNYGYTF. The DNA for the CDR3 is TGTGCCATCAGTGAGCCTAGGACAGCTTCTAACTATGGCTACACCTTC.

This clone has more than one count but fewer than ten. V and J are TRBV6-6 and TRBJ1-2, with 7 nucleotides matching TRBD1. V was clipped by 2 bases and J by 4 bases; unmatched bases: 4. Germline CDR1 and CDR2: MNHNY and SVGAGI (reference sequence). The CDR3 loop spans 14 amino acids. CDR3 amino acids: CASSYEGAGYGYTF. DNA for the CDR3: TGTGCCAGCAGTTACGAGGGGGCAGGCTATGGCTACACCTTC.

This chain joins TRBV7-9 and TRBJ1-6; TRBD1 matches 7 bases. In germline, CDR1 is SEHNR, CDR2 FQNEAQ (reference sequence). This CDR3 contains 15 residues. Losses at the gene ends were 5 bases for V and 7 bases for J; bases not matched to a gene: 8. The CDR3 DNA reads TGTGCCAGCAGCGCTATAAGGGGGCACAATTCACCCCTCCACTTT. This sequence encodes CASSAIRGHNSPLHF.

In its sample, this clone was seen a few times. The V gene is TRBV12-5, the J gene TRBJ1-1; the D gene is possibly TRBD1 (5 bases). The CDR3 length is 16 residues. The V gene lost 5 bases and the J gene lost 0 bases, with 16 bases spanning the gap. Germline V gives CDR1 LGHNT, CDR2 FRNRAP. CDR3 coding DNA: TGTGCTAGTGGTACCCCGTTGGGGGGAGTGAACACTGAAGCTTTCTTT. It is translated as CASGTPLGGVNTEAFF. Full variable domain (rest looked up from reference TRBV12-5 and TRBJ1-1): DARVTQTPRHKVTEMGQEVTMRCQPILGHNTVFWYRQTMMQGLELLAYFRNRAPLDDSGMPKDRFSAEMPDATLATLKIQPSEPRDSAVYFCASGTPLGGVNTEAFFGQGTRLTVV.

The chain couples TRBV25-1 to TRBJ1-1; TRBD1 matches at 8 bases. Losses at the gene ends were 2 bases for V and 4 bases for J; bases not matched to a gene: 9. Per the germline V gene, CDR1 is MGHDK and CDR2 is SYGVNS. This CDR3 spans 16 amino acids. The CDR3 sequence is CASSEPRTGLVTEAFF. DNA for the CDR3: TGTGCCAGCAGTGAACCCCGGACAGGGTTGGTCACTGAAGCTTTCTTT.